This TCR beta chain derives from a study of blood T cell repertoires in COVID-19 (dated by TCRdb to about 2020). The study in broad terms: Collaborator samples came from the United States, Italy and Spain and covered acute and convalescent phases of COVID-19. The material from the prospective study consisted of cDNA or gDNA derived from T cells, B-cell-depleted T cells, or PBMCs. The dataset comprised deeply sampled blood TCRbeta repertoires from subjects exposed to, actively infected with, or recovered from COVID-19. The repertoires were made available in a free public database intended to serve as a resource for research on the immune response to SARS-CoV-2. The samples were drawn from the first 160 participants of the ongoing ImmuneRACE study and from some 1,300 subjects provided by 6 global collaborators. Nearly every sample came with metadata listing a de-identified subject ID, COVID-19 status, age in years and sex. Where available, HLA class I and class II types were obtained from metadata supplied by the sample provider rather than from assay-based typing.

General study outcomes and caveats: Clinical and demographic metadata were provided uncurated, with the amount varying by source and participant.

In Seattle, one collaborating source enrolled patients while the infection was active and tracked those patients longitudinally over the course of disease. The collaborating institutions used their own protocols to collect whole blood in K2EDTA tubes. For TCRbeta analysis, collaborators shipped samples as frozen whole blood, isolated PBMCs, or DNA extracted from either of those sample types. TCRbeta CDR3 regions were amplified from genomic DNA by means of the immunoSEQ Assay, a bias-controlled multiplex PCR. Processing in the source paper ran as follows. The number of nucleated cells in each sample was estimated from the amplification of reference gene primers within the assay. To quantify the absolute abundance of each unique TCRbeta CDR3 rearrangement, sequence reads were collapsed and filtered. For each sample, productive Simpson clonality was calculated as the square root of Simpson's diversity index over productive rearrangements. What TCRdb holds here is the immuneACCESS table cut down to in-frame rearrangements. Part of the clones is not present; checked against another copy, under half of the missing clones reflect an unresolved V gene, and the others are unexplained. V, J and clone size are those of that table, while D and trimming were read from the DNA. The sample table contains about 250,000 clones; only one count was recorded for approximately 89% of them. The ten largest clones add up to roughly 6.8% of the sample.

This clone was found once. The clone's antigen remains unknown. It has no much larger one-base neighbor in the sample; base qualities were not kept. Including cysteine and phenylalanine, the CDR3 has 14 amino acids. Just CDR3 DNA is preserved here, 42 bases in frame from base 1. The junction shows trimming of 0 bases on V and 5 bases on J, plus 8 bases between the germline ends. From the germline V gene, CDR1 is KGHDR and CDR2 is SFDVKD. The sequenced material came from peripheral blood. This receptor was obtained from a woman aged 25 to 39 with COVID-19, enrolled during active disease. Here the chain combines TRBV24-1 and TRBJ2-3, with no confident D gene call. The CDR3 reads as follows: CATSDLPSRDTQYF. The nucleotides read TGTGCCACCAGTGATTTGCCCTCCCGAGATACGCAGTATTTT.